Listed below are T cell receptor beta chains from one sample, sequenced in a study of cytomegalovirus exposure and HLA in healthy donors. Libraries were prepared by immunoSEQ multiplex PCR; TCRdb keeps only in-frame clonotypes and omits some of them. The sample lists about 130,000 clones, 70% to 75% occurring once. The specimen was PBMCs. The receptors were gathered from a male donor in good health and CMV-seronegative. The CDR3 runs from the conserved cysteine through the conserved F or W. D genes are given only for firm matches. Only part of the rows carry a size: once, few, many, or a class if the clone is expanded.

abundance: -
j_gene: TRBJ2-1
d_gene: TRBD2
v_gene: TRBV19
CDR3aa: CASCSGRASDEQFF
CDR3nt: TGTGCCAGTTGTAGCGGGAGGGCCTCAGATGAGCAGTTCTTC

abundance: -
j_gene: TRBJ2-7
d_gene: -
v_gene: TRBV30
CDR3aa: CAWSVDPTYEQYF
CDR3nt: TGTGCCTGGAGCGTAGATCCAACCTACGAGCAGTACTTC

abundance: -
j_gene: TRBJ2-3
d_gene: TRBD1
v_gene: TRBV7-2
CDR3aa: CASSLGRQGADTQYF
CDR3nt: TGTGCCAGCAGCTTAGGGAGACAGGGGGCAGATACGCAGTATTTT

abundance: -
j_gene: TRBJ2-2
d_gene: -
v_gene: TRBV7-3
CDR3aa: CASSLSPRTANTGELFF
CDR3nt: TGTGCCAGCAGCTTAAGCCCCCGGACAGCGAACACCGGGGAGCTGTTTTTT

abundance: once
j_gene: TRBJ1-2
d_gene: -
v_gene: TRBV10-1
CDR3aa: CASMSEIFNYGYTF
CDR3nt: TGCGCCAGCATGAGTGAAATTTTTAACTATGGCTACACCTTC

abundance: once
j_gene: TRBJ2-3
d_gene: TRBD2
v_gene: TRBV9
CDR3aa: CASSYGTSGADTQYF
CDR3nt: TGTGCCAGCAGCTACGGGACTAGCGGAGCAGATACGCAGTATTTT

abundance: -
j_gene: TRBJ2-3
d_gene: -
v_gene: TRBV6-5
CDR3aa: CASRVGRGTDTQYF
CDR3nt: TGTGCCAGCAGGGTTGGCAGGGGCACAGATACGCAGTATTTT

abundance: -
j_gene: TRBJ2-5
d_gene: -
v_gene: TRBV28
CDR3aa: CASSLKAGSYNQETQYF
CDR3nt: TGTGCCAGCAGTTTAAAGGCGGGATCCTACAACCAAGAGACCCAGTACTTC

abundance: -
j_gene: TRBJ2-1
d_gene: -
v_gene: TRBV29-1
CDR3aa: CSVVGLASYNEQFF
CDR3nt: TGCAGCGTTGTCGGTCTAGCCTCCTACAATGAGCAGTTCTTC

abundance: -
j_gene: TRBJ1-3
d_gene: -
v_gene: TRBV7-9
CDR3aa: CASSLVTDTYSGNTIYF
CDR3nt: TGTGCCAGCAGCTTAGTGACGGACACCTACTCTGGAAACACCATATATTTT

abundance: -
j_gene: TRBJ2-5
d_gene: -
v_gene: TRBV18
CDR3aa: CASSPPARGWETQYF
CDR3nt: TGTGCCAGCTCACCACCGGCCAGGGGATGGGAGACCCAGTACTTC

abundance: once
j_gene: TRBJ2-5
d_gene: -
v_gene: TRBV30
CDR3aa: CASRKTGSGQTQYF
CDR3nt: TGTGCCTCAAGGAAAACGGGGAGCGGCCAGACCCAGTACTTC

abundance: -
j_gene: TRBJ2-7
d_gene: -
v_gene: TRBV11-3
CDR3aa: CASSLDRDKRKYF
CDR3nt: TGTGCCAGCAGCTTAGACCGGGACAAAAGGAAGTACTTC

abundance: -
j_gene: TRBJ2-7
d_gene: -
v_gene: TRBV28
CDR3aa: CASSLTGSSYEQYF
CDR3nt: TGTGCCAGCAGTTTAACAGGGAGCTCCTACGAGCAGTACTTC

abundance: -
j_gene: TRBJ1-1
d_gene: -
v_gene: TRBV5-6
CDR3aa: CASSLIRVAEAFF
CDR3nt: TGTGCCAGCAGCTTGATACGGGTTGCTGAAGCTTTCTTT

abundance: -
j_gene: TRBJ2-7
d_gene: TRBD2
v_gene: TRBV29-1
CDR3aa: CSVIQMGLAANEQYF
CDR3nt: TGCAGCGTTATCCAGATGGGACTAGCGGCGAACGAGCAGTACTTC